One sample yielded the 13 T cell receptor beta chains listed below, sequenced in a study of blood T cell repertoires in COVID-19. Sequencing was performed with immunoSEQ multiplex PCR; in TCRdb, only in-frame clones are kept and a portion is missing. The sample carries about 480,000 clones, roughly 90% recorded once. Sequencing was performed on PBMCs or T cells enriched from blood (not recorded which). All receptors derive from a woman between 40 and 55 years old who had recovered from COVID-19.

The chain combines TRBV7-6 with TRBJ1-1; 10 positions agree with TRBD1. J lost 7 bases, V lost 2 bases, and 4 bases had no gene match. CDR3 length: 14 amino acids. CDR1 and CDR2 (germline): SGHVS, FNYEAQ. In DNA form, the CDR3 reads TGTGCCAGCAGCTTAACCGGGACAGGGGATGAAGCTTTCTTT. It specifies CASSLTGTGDEAFF.

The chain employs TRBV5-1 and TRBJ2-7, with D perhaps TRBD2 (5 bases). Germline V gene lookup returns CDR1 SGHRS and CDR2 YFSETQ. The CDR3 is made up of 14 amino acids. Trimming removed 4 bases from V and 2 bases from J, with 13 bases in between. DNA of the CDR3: TGCGCCAGCAGCCTGCTGGCGGGTACCTACGAGCAGTACTTC. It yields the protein CASSLLAGTYEQYF.

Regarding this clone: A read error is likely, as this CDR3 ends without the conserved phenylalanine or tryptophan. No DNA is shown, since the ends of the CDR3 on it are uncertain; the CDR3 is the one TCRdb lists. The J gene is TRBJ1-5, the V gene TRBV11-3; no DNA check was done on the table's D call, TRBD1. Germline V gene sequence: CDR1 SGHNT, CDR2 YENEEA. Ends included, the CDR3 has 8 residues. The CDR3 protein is CASSSGQQ.

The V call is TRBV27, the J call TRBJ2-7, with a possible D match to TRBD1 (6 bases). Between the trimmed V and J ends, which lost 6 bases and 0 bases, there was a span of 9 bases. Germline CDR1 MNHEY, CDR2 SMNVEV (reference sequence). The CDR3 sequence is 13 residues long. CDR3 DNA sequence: TGTGCCAGCAGGAACAGGGTCTCCTACGAGCAGTACTTC. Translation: CASRNRVSYEQYF.

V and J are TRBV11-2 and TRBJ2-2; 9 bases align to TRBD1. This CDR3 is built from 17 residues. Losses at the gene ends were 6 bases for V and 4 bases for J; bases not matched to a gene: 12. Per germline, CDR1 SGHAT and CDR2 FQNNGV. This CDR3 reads CASRFFRGQGSTGELFF. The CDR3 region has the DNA TGTGCCAGCAGGTTTTTTCGGGGACAGGGTAGCACCGGGGAGCTGTTTTTT.

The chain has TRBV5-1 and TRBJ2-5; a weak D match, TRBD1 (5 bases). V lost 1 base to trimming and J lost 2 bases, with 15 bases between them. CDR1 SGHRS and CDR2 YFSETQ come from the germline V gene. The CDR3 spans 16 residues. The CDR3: CASSLRRASLQETQYF. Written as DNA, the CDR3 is TGCGCCAGCAGCTTGCGCAGGGCTTCCTTACAAGAGACCCAGTACTTC. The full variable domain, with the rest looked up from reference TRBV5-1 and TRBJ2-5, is KAGVTQTPRYLIKTRGQQVTLSCSPISGHRSVSWYQQTPGQGLQFLFEYFSETQRNKGNFPGRFSGRQFSNSRSEMNVSTLELGDSALYLCASSLRRASLQETQYFGPGTRLLVL.

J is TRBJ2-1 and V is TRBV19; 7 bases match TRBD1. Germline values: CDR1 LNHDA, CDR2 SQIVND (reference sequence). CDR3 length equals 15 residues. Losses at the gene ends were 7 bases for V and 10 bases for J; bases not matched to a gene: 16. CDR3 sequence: CASTPQGVIQGEQFF. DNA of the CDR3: TGTGCCAGTACTCCCCAGGGGGTGATTCAGGGGGAGCAGTTCTTC.

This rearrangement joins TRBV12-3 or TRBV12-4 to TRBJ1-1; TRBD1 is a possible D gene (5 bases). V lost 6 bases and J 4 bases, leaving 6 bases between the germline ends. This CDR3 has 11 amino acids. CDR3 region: CASRTVTEAFF. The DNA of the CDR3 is TGTGCCAGCAGGACAGTCACTGAAGCTTTCTTT.

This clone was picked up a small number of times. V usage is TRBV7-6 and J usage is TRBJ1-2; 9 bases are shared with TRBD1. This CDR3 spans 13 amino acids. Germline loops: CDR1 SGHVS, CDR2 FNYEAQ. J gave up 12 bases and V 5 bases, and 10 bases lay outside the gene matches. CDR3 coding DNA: TGTGCCAGCAGCCCTGGACAGGGGACTACAGACACCTTC. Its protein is CASSPGQGTTDTF.

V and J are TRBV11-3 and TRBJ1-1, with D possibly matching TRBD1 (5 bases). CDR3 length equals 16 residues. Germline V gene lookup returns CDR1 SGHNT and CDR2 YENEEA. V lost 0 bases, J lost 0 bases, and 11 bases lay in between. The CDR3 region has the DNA TGTGCCAGCAGCTTAGACCGCCAGGGCATGAACACTGAAGCTTTCTTT. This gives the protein CASSLDRQGMNTEAFF.

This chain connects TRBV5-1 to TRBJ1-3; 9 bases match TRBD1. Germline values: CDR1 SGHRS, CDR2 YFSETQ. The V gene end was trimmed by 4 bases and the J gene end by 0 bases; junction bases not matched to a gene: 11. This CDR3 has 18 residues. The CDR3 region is CASSLTWTGDISGNTIYF. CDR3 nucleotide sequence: TGCGCCAGCAGCCTAACCTGGACAGGGGATATCTCTGGAAACACCATATATTTT. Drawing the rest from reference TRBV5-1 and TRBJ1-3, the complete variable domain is KAGVTQTPRYLIKTRGQQVTLSCSPISGHRSVSWYQQTPGQGLQFLFEYFSETQRNKGNFPGRFSGRQFSNSRSEMNVSTLELGDSALYLCASSLTWTGDISGNTIYFGEGSWLTVV.

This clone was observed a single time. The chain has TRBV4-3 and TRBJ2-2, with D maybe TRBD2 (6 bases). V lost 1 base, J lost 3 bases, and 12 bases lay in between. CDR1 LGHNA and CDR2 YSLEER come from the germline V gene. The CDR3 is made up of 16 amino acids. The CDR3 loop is CASSQGRGTDTGELFF. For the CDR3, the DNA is TGCGCCAGCAGCCAAGGGAGAGGGACTGACACCGGGGAGCTGTTTTTT.

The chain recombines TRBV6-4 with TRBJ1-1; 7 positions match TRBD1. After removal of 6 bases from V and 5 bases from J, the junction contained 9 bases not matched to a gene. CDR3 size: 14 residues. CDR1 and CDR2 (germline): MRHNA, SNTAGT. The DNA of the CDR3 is TGTGCCAGCAGCACGACAGGGAAGGGAACTGAAGCTTTCTTT. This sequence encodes CASSTTGKGTEAFF.